Listed below are T cell receptor beta chains from one sample, sequenced in a study of shared clonotypes between healthy human individuals. Repertoires were generated with immunoSEQ multiplex PCR, while TCRdb's copy carries only in-frame clones and drops some. The top ten hold under 0.15% of the sample, which has millions of clones, more than 80% seen once. Sequencing was done on a sample of naive CD4+ T cells sorted from blood. The source is a man between 18 and 35 years old in good health. Both conserved end residues are part of each CDR3. The D gene is left open where the match is weak. Some rows have no size entry. The others give once, few or many, or a class for an expanded clone.

clone_size	v_call	j_call	d_call	cdr3_nt	cdr3_aa
-	TRBV5-1	TRBJ2-2	TRBD2	TGCGCCAGCAGCTCGGGACTAGCGGGCAACACCGGGGAGCTGTTTTTT	CASSSGLAGNTGELFF
-	TRBV18	TRBJ1-6	-	TGTGCCAGCTCACCTGGAAGCTCCTATAATTCACCCCTCCACTTT	CASSPGSSYNSPLHF
-	TRBV15	TRBJ2-2	-	TGTGCCACCAGAACTCGACAGCGGTCCGAGGTCGGGGAGCTGTTTTTT	CATRTRQRSEVGELFF
-	TRBV6-1	TRBJ1-5	-	TGTGCCAGCAGTGTGACAGTTTATAGCAATCAGCCCCAGCATTTT	CASSVTVYSNQPQHF
-	TRBV5-1	TRBJ2-5	-	TGCGCCAGTTTCGGGGGGCCCGTTCAAGAGACCCAGTACTTC	CASFGGPVQETQYF
-	TRBV9	TRBJ2-1	-	TGTGCCAGCAGCGTAGAGGTGTCTCACAATGAGCAGTTCTTC	CASSVEVSHNEQFF
-	TRBV27	TRBJ1-4	TRBD1	TGTGCCAGCAGTTTTTACAGGGGGCGATTTGAAAAACTGTTTTTT	CASSFYRGRFEKLFF
-	TRBV7-7	TRBJ2-5	-	TGTGCTAGCAGCTCGGACTGGAAAGGGACCCAGTACTTC	CASSSDWKGTQYF
-	TRBV4-2	TRBJ1-3	-	TGTGCCAGCAGCCAAGACCCTGCAGGGAACACCATATATTTT	CASSQDPAGNTIYF
-	TRBV5-1	TRBJ2-6	-	TGCGCCAGCAGCTTGGCCGGGACACCCCTCTCTGGGGCCAACGTCCTGACTTTC	CASSLAGTPLSGANVLTF
-	TRBV29-1	TRBJ2-3	TRBD2	TGCAGCGCACCTAGCGGGAGAAGCACAGATACGCAGTATTTT	CSAPSGRSTDTQYF
-	TRBV7-2	TRBJ2-5	-	TGTGCCAGCAGCTTCCTAGCCGTCCAAGAGACCCAGTACTTC	CASSFLAVQETQYF
few	TRBV4-1	TRBJ2-7	-	TGCGCCAGCAGCCTTCGGGGCCTCGTCTCCTACGAGCAGTACTTC	CASSLRGLVSYEQYF
-	TRBV11-2	TRBJ2-5	-	TGTGCCAGCAGCTTCGGGGAGAACAGACAAGAGACCCAGTACTTC	CASSFGENRQETQYF
-	TRBV4-2	TRBJ1-2	TRBD1	TGTGCCAGCAGCCAAGAGGACAGGGTTAACTATGGCTACACCTTC	CASSQEDRVNYGYTF
-	TRBV5-1	TRBJ1-2	-	TGCGCCAGCAGCCCGGGTCAGGACTATGGCTACACCTTC	CASSPGQDYGYTF
once	TRBV28	TRBJ2-7	TRBD1	TGTGCCAGCAGTTCCCCCGGACAGGGTTTATCCGAGCAGTACTTC	CASSSPGQGLSEQYF
-	TRBV5-1	TRBJ1-5	-	TGCGCCAGCAGCCTTTCGGGGGTTCGCAATCAGCCCCAGCATTTT	CASSLSGVRNQPQHF
-	TRBV10-3	TRBJ1-4	-	TGTGCCATCAGTGAAGACTATAAGGGTGAAAAACTGTTTTTT	CAISEDYKGEKLFF
-	TRBV20-1	TRBJ1-2	-	TGCAGTGCCGAGGAGAGGGATCAGTTCACCTTC	CSAEERDQFTF
-	TRBV20-1	TRBJ1-2	-	TGCAGTGCTTCAGGGCGTGTCGGCTACACCTTC	CSASGRVGYTF
once	TRBV6-1	TRBJ2-5	TRBD2	TGTGCCAGCAGTGAAAGGGCGGGGGGGCGCGAGACCCAGTACTTC	CASSERAGGRETQYF
-	TRBV11-2	TRBJ2-1	-	TGTGCCAGCAGCTTAGGGGACTTGTCTCATGAGCAGTTCTTC	CASSLGDLSHEQFF
-	TRBV6-5	TRBJ1-2	TRBD1	TGTGCCAGCAGGGGGACAGTGGACTATGGCTACACCTTC	CASRGTVDYGYTF
-	TRBV7-9	TRBJ2-1	-	TGTGCCAGCAGCTCGCGTGAGTTGGTTAGCTCCTACAATGAGCAGTTCTTC	CASSSRELVSSYNEQFF
few	TRBV5-1	TRBJ1-6	-	TGCGCCAGCAGCTTCGACGGGGCCCTCCACTTT	CASSFDGALHF
-	TRBV7-2	TRBJ2-7	-	TGTGCCAGCAGCTTAGCGTCGAGACGTAACGAGCAGTACTTC	CASSLASRRNEQYF
-	TRBV30	TRBJ1-1	-	TGTGCCTGGAGCTCAGGGGCTTCCGGAGCTTTCTTT	CAWSSGASGAFF
-	TRBV28	TRBJ1-5	TRBD1	TGTGCCAGCAGACCGACAGGGTTTAGCAATCAGCCCCAGCATTTT	CASRPTGFSNQPQHF
-	TRBV6-1	TRBJ1-6	-	TGTGCCAGCAGTGAAGCGCTGCAACAGGAGAATTCACCCCTCCACTTT	CASSEALQQENSPLHF
-	TRBV6-1	TRBJ2-7	TRBD1	TGTGCCAGCAGTGAAGCAAAGGACAGGCGGCTCTACGAGCAGTACTTC	CASSEAKDRRLYEQYF
-	TRBV7-9	TRBJ2-7	TRBD2	TGTGCCAGCAGCACCACTAGCGGGGGTAACGAGCAGTACTTC	CASSTTSGGNEQYF
-	TRBV30	TRBJ2-7	-	TGTGCCTGGAGTGTAGGTAGCGGACGGGGGTTTGACGAGCAGTACTTC	CAWSVGSGRGFDEQYF
-	TRBV19	TRBJ2-1	TRBD2	TGTGCCAGTAGTATCCGAAGCCCGGGACTAGGGGATGAGCAGTTCTTC	CASSIRSPGLGDEQFF
-	TRBV18	TRBJ1-4	-	TGTGCCAGCTCAGCCCAGGGGGAAAAACTGTTTTTT	CASSAQGEKLFF
-	TRBV10-3	TRBJ2-1	-	TGTGCCATACTTGACCCCTACTCCTACAATGAGCAGTTCTTC	CAILDPYSYNEQFF
-	TRBV28	TRBJ1-2	-	TGTGCCAGCAGCCCTGAAGTGCGGGGATTCTATGGCTACACCTTC	CASSPEVRGFYGYTF
-	TRBV7-2	TRBJ2-3	-	TGTGCCAGCAGCTTAAAGGTTATCGCGGGTCTTAGCACAGATACGCAGTATTTT	CASSLKVIAGLSTDTQYF
-	TRBV7-8	TRBJ1-1	-	TGTGCCAGCAGGTCTTTTGGACGGACTAGGAACACTGAAGCTTTCTTT	CASRSFGRTRNTEAFF
-	TRBV13	TRBJ2-2	TRBD1	TGTGCCAGCAGCTTTAACAGGGGGACGTCGAACACCGGGGAGCTGTTTTTT	CASSFNRGTSNTGELFF
-	TRBV4-3	TRBJ2-2	-	TGCGCCAGCAGCCAAGAGGCTAGGGGGACCGGGGAGCTGTTTTTT	CASSQEARGTGELFF